Each of the 15 T cell receptor beta chains below was sequenced from the same sample in a study of T cells in Graves' hyperthyroidism and ophthalmopathy. Amplification yielded TCR beta CDR3 regions, with RNA transcripts as the source. Initially, a first-round RT-PCR of the TCR CDR3 employed the HTBI primer set. MiXCR was run by TCRdb on the multiplex PCR reads, yielding one entry per CDR3 protein. This sample has approximately 400,000 distinct CDR3 sequences, with approximately 14% found just once. The sequenced material came from blood. These receptors were collected from a woman between 18 and 29 years old with Graves' hyperthyroidism that later progressed to Graves' ophthalmopathy.

This clonotype was seen many times. The chain combines TRBV20-1 with TRBJ2-2; D gene uncertain. Germline lookup yields CDR1 DFQATT and CDR2 SNEGSKA (reference sequence). The CDR3 totals 15 residues. Between the trimmed V and J ends, which lost 3 bases and 1 base, there was a span of 12 bases. The DNA for the CDR3 is TGCAGTGCTAGCCCCCCAGGCCTGAACACCGGGGAGCTGTTTTTT. As protein: CSASPPGLNTGELFF.

This clonotype was counted ten times or more. V is TRBV27 and J is TRBJ1-1; a weak D match, TRBD1 (6 bases). Germline CDR1 and CDR2: MNHEY and SMNVEV (reference sequence). The V gene lost 3 bases and the J gene lost 11 bases, with 13 bases spanning the gap. The CDR3 length is 12 residues. The CDR3 is CASSLLGGIAFF. The CDR3 nucleotides read TGTGCCAGCAGTTTGTTGGGGGGCATCGCTTTCTTT.

A note on this clonotype: A read error may account for a junction end that differs from germline. The chain links TRBV13 to TRBJ2-5; 7 positions match TRBD1. CDR3 length: 14 residues. Germline V CDR1 and CDR2: PRHDT, FYEKMQ (reference sequence). Written as DNA, the CDR3 is TGTGCCAGCGCTCGCCGGGACAGCCAAGAGACCCGGTACTTC. The encoded protein is CASARRDSQETRYF. The variable domain in full, with the rest retrieved from reference TRBV13 and TRBJ2-5, is AAGVIQSPRHLIKEKRETATLKCYPIPRHDTVYWYQQGPGQDPQFLISFYEKMQSDKGSIPDRFSAQQFSDYHSELNMSSLELGDSALYFCASARRDSQETRYFGPGTRLLVL.

This clonotype was counted only a few times. The chain couples TRBV9 to TRBJ2-3; no firm D call. CDR1 is SGDLS, CDR2 YYNGEE, per germline. This CDR3 region has 15 residues. The V end lost 4 bases, the J end lost 0 bases, and 12 bases lay between the germline ends. In DNA form, the CDR3 reads TGTGCCAGCAGCCCCTTCGAATGGAGCACAGATACGCAGTATTTT. It encodes CASSPFEWSTDTQYF.

This clonotype was picked up a small number of times. The rearrangement uses TRBV5-5 and TRBJ2-1; tentatively, D is TRBD1 (6 bases). Germline CDR1 reads SGHKS; CDR2 reads YYEKEE (reference sequence). Between the trimmed V and J ends, which lost 2 bases and 5 bases, there was a span of 20 bases. The CDR3 loop spans 17 amino acids. CDR3 nucleotide sequence: TGTGCCAGCAGCTTCCGTTCAACCAGGGGCCCAGACAATGAGCAGTTCTTC. This sequence encodes CASSFRSTRGPDNEQFF. The variable domain in full, with the rest retrieved from reference TRBV5-5 and TRBJ2-1, is DAGVTQSPTHLIKTRGQQVTLRCSPISGHKSVSWYQQVLGQGPQFIFQYYEKEERGRGNFPDRFSARQFPNYSSELNVNALLLGDSALYLCASSFRSTRGPDNEQFFGPGTRLTVL.

The table lists this clonotype with many counts. V and J are TRBV2 and TRBJ1-4; D is undetermined. CDR1 is SNHLY, CDR2 FYNNEI, per germline. V lost 2 bases and J lost 13, with 17 bases in between. The CDR3 runs to 14 residues. The chain's CDR3 is CASSETESLFGLFF. Here the CDR3 DNA reads TGTGCCAGCAGTGAAACTGAGTCGCTCTTCGGACTGTTTTTT.

Note on this clonotype: A much more abundant neighbour one base away suggests this may be a read error. The chain recombines TRBV20-1 with TRBJ2-1, with 8 bases lining up with TRBD2. Per germline, CDR1 DFQATT and CDR2 SNEGSKA (reference sequence). The CDR3 is made up of 16 amino acids. The J segment lost 0 bases and the V segment lost 6 bases, leaving 10 bases of the junction unmatched. CDR3 amino acids: CSANFPSGSSYNEQFF. In DNA form, the CDR3 reads TGCAGTGCGAATTTCCCCAGCGGGAGCTCCTACAATGAGCAGTTCTTC.

V and J are TRBV4-1 and TRBJ2-1, with TRBD2 matching 13 bases. V lost 1 base to trimming and J lost 10 bases; unmatched junction nucleotides: 10. There are 17 residues in the CDR3. CDR1 and CDR2 from the germline V gene are MGHRA and YSYEKL. As DNA, the CDR3 is TGCGCCAGCAGCCAAGGACGGACTAGCGGGGGAGCAATGGAGCAGTTCTTC. Encoded protein: CASSQGRTSGGAMEQFF.

This clonotype was observed a handful of times. The chain recombines TRBV5-4 with TRBJ2-5; D is possibly TRBD1 (6 bases). Germline-derived CDR1 and CDR2 are SGHNT and YYREEE (reference sequence). V was clipped by 3 bases and J by 9 bases, with 15 bases between them. This CDR3 has 13 amino acids. Written as DNA, the CDR3 is TGTGCCAGCAGCTCATATAAGGGGGTGTCCCAGTACTTC. Amino acids: CASSSYKGVSQYF. Full variable domain (remainder filled in from reference TRBV5-4 and TRBJ2-5): ETGVTQSPTHLIKTRGQQVTLRCSSQSGHNTVSWYQQALGQGPQFIFQYYREEENGRGNFPPRFSGLQFPNYSSELNVNALELDDSALYLCASSSYKGVSQYFGPGTRLLVL.

The table lists this clonotype with a few counts. This sequence joins TRBV10-3 and TRBJ2-3; D unresolved. CDR1 and CDR2 (germline): ENHRY, SYGVKD. V was cut by 0 bases and J by 6 bases, with 4 bases left in between. The CDR3 contains 12 residues. DNA of the CDR3: TGTGCCATCAGTGAGTCGGGGGATACGCAGTATTTT. Its protein product is CAISESGDTQYF.

There are many counts of this clonotype. The J gene is TRBJ2-7, the V gene TRBV20-1; 8 nucleotides match TRBD2. The V and J ends lost 1 base and 5 bases, in that order; junction bases with no gene match: 13. Germline lookup yields CDR1 DFQATT and CDR2 SNEGSKA (reference sequence). This CDR3 has 16 amino acids. CDR3 in amino acids: CSARVPRAGGKDEQYF. In DNA, the CDR3 is TGCAGTGCTAGAGTACCTCGGGCGGGAGGAAAGGACGAGCAGTACTTC.

This chain uses TRBV27 with TRBJ2-6; D possibly matches TRBD1 or TRBD2 (5 bases each). V lost 6 bases and J 0 bases, leaving 9 bases between the germline ends. Germline V gene data show CDR1 as MNHEY and CDR2 as SMNVEV (reference sequence). The CDR3 contains 15 residues. The CDR3 loop is CASRGDSSGANVLTF. For the CDR3, the DNA is TGTGCCAGCAGGGGGGATAGCTCTGGGGCCAACGTCCTGACTTTC.

There are a few counts of this clonotype. This chain uses TRBV29-1 with TRBJ2-7, with 8 bases matching TRBD2. The CDR3 covers 15 residues. Trimming at V came to 3 bases and at J to 2 bases, leaving 9 bases not matched to a gene. CDR1 and CDR2 from the germline V gene are SQVTM and ANQGSEA. The CDR3 nucleotides are TGCAGCGTTGAGGTGCTGACTAGCGAGACCTACGAGCAGTACTTC. It codes for CSVEVLTSETYEQYF.

The sample holds many counts of this clonotype. The V and J genes are TRBV28 and TRBJ2-3, with 9 positions matching TRBD2. The CDR3 is made up of 14 amino acids. CDR1 and CDR2 from the germline V gene are MDHEN and SYDVKM. V dropped 7 bases and J dropped 2; count of bases not matched to a gene: 4. The CDR3 nucleotides are TGTGCCAGCATACTAGCGGGCCTCACAGATACGCAGTATTTT. Amino acids: CASILAGLTDTQYF.

The chain joins TRBV7-2 to TRBJ2-1, with 14 bases matching TRBD2. This CDR3 spans 15 amino acids. V lost 5 bases, J lost 15 bases, and 12 bases stayed unmatched. Per germline, CDR1 SGHTA and CDR2 FQGNSA. CDR3 in amino acids: CASSLTGTSGSRAFF. The CDR3 bases are TGTGCCAGCAGCCTAACCGGGACTAGCGGGAGTAGGGCGTTCTTC.